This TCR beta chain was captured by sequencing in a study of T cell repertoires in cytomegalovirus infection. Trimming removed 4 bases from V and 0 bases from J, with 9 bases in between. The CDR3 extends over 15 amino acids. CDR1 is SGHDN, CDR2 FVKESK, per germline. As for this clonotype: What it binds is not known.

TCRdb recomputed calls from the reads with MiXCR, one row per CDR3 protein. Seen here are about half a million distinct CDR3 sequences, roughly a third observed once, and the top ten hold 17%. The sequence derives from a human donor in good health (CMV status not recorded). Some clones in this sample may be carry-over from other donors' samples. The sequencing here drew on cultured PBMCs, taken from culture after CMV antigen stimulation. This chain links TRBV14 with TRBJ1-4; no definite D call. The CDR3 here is CASSPLGATNEKLFF. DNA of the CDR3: TGTGCCAGCAGCCCCTTGGGAGCAACTAATGAAAAACTGTTTTTT.